Listed here are 4 T cell receptor beta chains from one sample, sequenced in a study of blood T cell repertoires in COVID-19. TCRdb keeps only in-frame clones here, not all; method: immunoSEQ multiplex PCR. This table has approximately 110,000 clones, 80% to 95% appearing once. The specimen sequenced was peripheral blood. Receptors were obtained from a man aged 50-60 years with COVID-19, enrolled during active disease.

This clone was recorded only once. The chain has TRBV9 and TRBJ2-1, with TRBD2 matching over 8 bases. The CDR3 totals 16 residues. Germline loops: CDR1 SGDLS, CDR2 YYNGEE. The V segment lost 4 bases and the J segment 4 bases; nucleotides outside the gene matches: 10. The CDR3 region is CASSLLSAGGYNEQFF. CDR3 nucleotides: TGTGCCAGCAGCCTCCTCTCCGCGGGAGGTTACAATGAGCAGTTCTTC.

In its sample, this clone was seen a few times. V and J are TRBV19 and TRBJ1-1; 7 bases line up with TRBD1. The V gene's germline CDR1 is LNHDA and CDR2 SQIVND (reference sequence). This CDR3 has 13 amino acids. V was pared by 5 bases and J by 8 bases, with 8 bases of the junction left unmatched. Written as DNA, the CDR3 is TGTGCCAGTAGTGTTGAATGGGACAGAGAAGCTTTCTTT. Translating gives CASSVEWDREAFF.

This chain connects TRBV7-2 to TRBJ1-6; possibly TRBD1 for D (6 bases). Looked up from germline, CDR1 is SGHTA and CDR2 is FQGNSA. V shed 6 bases and J shed 9 bases, with 15 bases lying between them. The CDR3 totals 14 residues. CDR3 nucleotides: TGTGCCAGCAGAGCACCACCGGACAGTTCACCCCTCCACTTT. Translated, it gives CASRAPPDSSPLHF.

The chain joins TRBV30 to TRBJ2-3; TRBD2 aligns across 11 bases. V lost 2 bases and J lost 3; bases outside the gene matches: 7. This CDR3 has 16 amino acids. CDR1 and CDR2 (germline): GTSNPN, SVGIG (reference sequence). The CDR3 sequence: CAWSPIAGGPTDTQYF. In DNA form, the CDR3 reads TGTGCCTGGAGTCCTATAGCGGGAGGGCCAACAGATACGCAGTATTTT.